This T cell receptor (beta chain) was found in a study of PD-L1 blockade in urothelial cancer. Clones were sequenced by immunoSEQ multiplex PCR, and TCRdb holds only the in-frame ones, with some missing. The repertoire consists of more than 80,000 clones, with around 76% occurring once and the leading ten covering over 7.5%. Sequenced here: PBMCs, sampled around atezolizumab (anti-PD-L1) treatment. This TCR was sampled from a man between 65 and 85 years old with urothelial cancer.

The CDR3 DNA reads as TGTGCCAGCAGCTTAGGGGGCCCAGGGCCCACTGAAGCTTTCTTT. Translated, it gives CASSLGGPGPTEAFF. The rearrangement joins TRBV11-2 to TRBJ1-1; D is possibly TRBD1 (5 bases). V lost 1 base and J lost 4, with 13 bases in between. Germline CDR1 reads SGHAT; CDR2 reads FQNNGV. The CDR3 has 15 amino acids.